This TCR beta chain came from a study of shared clonotypes between healthy human individuals (dated by TCRdb to 2019 to 2021). Background for the entire study: The cohort included three men and two women between 18 and 49 years of age. Per donor, three plates each were used for CD4 naive and CD4 memory, two for CD8 naive, and one for CD8 memory. Libraries were prepared and TCR repertoires were sequenced by different laboratories using diverse techniques, in order to increase sequencing depth and limit assay-specific biases. Between about 0.94 and 10 billion PBMCs per donor were obtained by leukapheresis. To estimate repertoire size and how much clonotypes are shared between individuals, the study performed deep sequencing of blood TCR repertoires from 4 to 6 healthy adults.

Via the germline V gene, CDR1 is SGHDT and CDR2 YYEEEE. The V end loses 0 bases and the J end loses 1 base, and a stretch of 7 bases separates them. The CDR3, cysteine through phenylalanine, is 14 amino acids long. The DNA shown is the 42-base CDR3, in frame from base 1. The donors were healthy, HIV-negative adults with no recently reported acute infections or vaccinations. Every donor was a Caucasian adult living in Nashville, Tennessee, USA. CD4+ T cells were enriched through magnetic negative selection, after which naive cells were positively selected on CD45RA and the remaining negative fraction served as the memory subset. After blood collection by leukapheresis, PBMCs were isolated using Ficoll-Histopaque density gradient centrifugation and then cryopreserved in the vapor phase of liquid nitrogen. Analytical flow cytometry was used to check the purity and quantity of every magnetically sorted T cell population. From each sorted fraction, genomic DNA was isolated and quantified by UV absorbance on a Nanodrop 2000c.

Using the deep immunoSEQ assay, multiplex PCR amplified TCR CDR3 regions from genomic DNA. For each cell subset, the extracted genomic DNA was distributed evenly across all wells of several immunoSEQ 96-well plates, and each plate served as one replicate. For sorted subsets, approximately 0.2 ug of genomic DNA, equivalent to some 33,000 T cell genomes, went into each replicate PCR. The purified libraries were quantified using a Qubit 3.0 fluorometer, sized with a Bioanalyzer 2100, and then quantified again using the KAPA Library Quantification kit. Each immunoSEQ 96-well plate was sequenced on its own single-read 150-cycle Illumina NextSeq 550 flow cell. In the source study's methods: The immunoSEQ output contained only junctional sequences without quality scores, so filtering could not match that applied to full-length reads. To assign V/J genes and CDR3, sequences were annotated using PyIR, a Python wrapper for IgBLAST v1.9, with IMGT germline references. Any read was removed if the V/J assignment was weak (E-value above 1e-6), the CDR3 was missing, or the read contained stop codons, out-of-frame junctions, or ambiguous translated residues. V3J clonotypes were defined by identical inferred V gene, J gene, and CDR3 amino acid sequence. The percentage overlap between two repertoires was calculated by dividing the number of shared unique clonotypes by the size of the smaller repertoire. Repertoire richness was assessed with RTK rarefaction, the Chao1 estimator, and Recon v2.1 estimates of unobserved clonotypes. Generation probabilities for all TCRbeta clonotypes obtained by the gDNA method from a handful of donors were computed using OLGA. TCRdb holds this immuneACCESS table with in-frame rearrangements only. Some clones are missing; in checked studies, unresolved V genes explain under half, and the rest has no known cause. Clone size and V and J calls were adopted from that table, with D and trimming inferred from the DNA. This sample has just over 2,000,000 clones in its table, and 85% to 95% of those were observed once. The ten largest make up around 0.13% of the sample.

Details on this clone: Which antigen it targets is not known. Per-base qualities were not stored, and no clone one base away is much larger.

Overall results and qualifications from the work: When a handful of donors were compared, the shared fraction of clonotypes was around 4.6% for naive CD4, approximately 3.5% for naive CD8, 2% to 2.5% for memory CD4, and 0.4% for memory CD8. The genetic and exposure-history diversity represented was limited by the small number of donors. Rarefaction of sorted-subset datasets indicated incomplete sequencing despite the large sequencing depth. Naive subsets generally had larger estimated clonotype richness than memory subsets. Only blood was sampled, and tissue TCR repertoires likely differ from those in blood. Compared with non-shared clonotypes, the clonotypes found in all four sorted-subset donors had higher generation probabilities. Pairwise subsampling led to the expectation that sequencing depth would affect the degree of clonotype sharing among donors.

The sequenced sample consisted of naive CD4+ T cells sorted from blood. Read against the paper, the sample's cell subset or site label means: CD45RA+ positively selected. This TCR was recovered from a man younger than 30 in good health. The chain is encoded by TRBV5-6 joined to TRBJ2-5, with the D gene too uncertain to name. The DNA sequence is as follows: TGTGCCAGCAGCTTGGCACACCTCCAAGAGACCCAGTACTTC. Its translation reads: CASSLAHLQETQYF.